This T cell receptor (beta chain) originates from a study of Graves' ophthalmopathy and Graves' hyperthyroidism. Study as a whole: Where ophthalmopathy was absent within 18 months of follow-up, hyperthyroidism was stable. Study-wide points: The model reached around 64% sensitivity and 72.22% specificity for predicting ophthalmopathy progression.

As the template, RNA transcripts were used to amplify TCR beta CDR3 regions. HTBI primers were employed in first-round RT-PCR, then a second-round multiplex PCR followed. TCRdb re-derived calls from the multiplex PCR reads in MiXCR, one entry per CDR3 protein. The sample includes roughly 1.1 million distinct CDR3 sequences, about 36% of them seen just once. The sample holds one count of this clonotype. Its antigen is still unknown. Orbital computed tomography and thyroid ultrasound, along with TRAb, serum thyroxine and clinical symptoms, underpinned diagnosis. The CDR3 runs 9 residues. Germline CDR1 DFQATT, CDR2 SNEGSKA (reference sequence).

Source material: peripheral blood or thyroid tissue (not recorded which). This receptor was identified in an adult man with Graves' hyperthyroidism. This chain uses TRBV20-1 with TRBJ2-7; D is undetermined. CDR3 DNA sequence: TGCAGCGCAGACCCAGGACAGTACTTC. Amino acid sequence: CSADPGQYF.